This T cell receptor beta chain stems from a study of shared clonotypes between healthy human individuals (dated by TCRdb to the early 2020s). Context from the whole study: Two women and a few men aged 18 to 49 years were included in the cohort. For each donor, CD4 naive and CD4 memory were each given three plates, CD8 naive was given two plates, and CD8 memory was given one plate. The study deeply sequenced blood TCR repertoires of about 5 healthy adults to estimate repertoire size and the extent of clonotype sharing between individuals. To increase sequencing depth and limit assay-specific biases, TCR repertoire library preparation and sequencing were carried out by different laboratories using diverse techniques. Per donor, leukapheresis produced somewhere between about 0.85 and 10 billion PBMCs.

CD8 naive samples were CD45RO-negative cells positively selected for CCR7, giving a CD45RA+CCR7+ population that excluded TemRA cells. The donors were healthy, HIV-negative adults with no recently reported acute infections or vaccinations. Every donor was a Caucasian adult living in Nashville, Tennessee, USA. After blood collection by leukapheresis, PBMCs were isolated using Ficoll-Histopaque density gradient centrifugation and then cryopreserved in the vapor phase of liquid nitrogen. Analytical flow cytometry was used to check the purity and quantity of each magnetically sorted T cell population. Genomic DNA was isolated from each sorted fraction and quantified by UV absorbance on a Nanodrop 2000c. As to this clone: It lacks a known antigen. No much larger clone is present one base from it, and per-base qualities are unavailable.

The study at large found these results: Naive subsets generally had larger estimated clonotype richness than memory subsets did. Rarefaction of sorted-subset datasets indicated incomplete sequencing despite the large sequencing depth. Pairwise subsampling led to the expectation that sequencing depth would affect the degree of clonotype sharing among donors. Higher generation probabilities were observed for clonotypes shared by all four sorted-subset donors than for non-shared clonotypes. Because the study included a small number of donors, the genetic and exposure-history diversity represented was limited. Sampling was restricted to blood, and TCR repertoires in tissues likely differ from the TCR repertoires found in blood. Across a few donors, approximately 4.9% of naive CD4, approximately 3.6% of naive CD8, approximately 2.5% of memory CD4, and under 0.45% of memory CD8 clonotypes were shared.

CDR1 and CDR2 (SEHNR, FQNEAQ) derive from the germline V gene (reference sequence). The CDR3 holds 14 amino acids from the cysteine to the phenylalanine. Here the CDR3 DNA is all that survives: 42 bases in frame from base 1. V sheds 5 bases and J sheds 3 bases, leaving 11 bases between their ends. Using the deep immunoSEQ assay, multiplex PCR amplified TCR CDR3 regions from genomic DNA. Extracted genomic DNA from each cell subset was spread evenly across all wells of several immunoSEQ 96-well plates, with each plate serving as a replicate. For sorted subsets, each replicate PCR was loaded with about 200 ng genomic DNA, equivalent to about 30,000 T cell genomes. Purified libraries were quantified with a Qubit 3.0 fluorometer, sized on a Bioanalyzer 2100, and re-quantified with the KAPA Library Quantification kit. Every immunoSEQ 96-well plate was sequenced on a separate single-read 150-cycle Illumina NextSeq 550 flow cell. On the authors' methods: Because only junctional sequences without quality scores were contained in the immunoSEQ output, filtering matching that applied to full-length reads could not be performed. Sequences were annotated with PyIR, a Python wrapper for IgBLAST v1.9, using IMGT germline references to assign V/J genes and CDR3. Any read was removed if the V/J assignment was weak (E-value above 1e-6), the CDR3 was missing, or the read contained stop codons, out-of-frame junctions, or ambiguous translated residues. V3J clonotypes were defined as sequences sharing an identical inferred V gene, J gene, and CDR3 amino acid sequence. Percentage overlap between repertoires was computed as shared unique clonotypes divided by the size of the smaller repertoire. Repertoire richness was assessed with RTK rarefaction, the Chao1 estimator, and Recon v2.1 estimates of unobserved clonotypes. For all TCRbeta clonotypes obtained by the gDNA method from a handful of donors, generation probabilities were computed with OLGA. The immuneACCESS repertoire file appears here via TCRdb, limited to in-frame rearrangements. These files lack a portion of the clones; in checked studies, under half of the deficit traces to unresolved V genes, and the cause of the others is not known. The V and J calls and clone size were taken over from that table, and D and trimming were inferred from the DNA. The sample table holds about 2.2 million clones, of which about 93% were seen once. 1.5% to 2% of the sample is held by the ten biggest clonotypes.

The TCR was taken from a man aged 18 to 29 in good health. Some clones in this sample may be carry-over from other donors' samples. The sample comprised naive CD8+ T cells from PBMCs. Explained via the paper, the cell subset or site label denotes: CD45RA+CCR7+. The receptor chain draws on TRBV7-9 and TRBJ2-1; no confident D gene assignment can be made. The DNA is TGTGCCAGCAGCCCTGGTTGGGGCTACAATGAGCAGTTCTTC. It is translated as CASSPGWGYNEQFF.